The present TCR beta chain was sequenced within a study of control samples from healthy donors and cancer patients. The data were produced by immunoSEQ multiplex PCR, yet TCRdb's version contains in-frame clones alone and is incomplete. The data hold around 130,000 clones, with around 90% observed a single time. The germline V gene encodes CDR1 LGHNA and CDR2 YSLEER. V lost 2 bases, J lost 5 bases, and 9 bases stayed unmatched. This CDR3 is 17 amino acids long. Sequencing was carried out using blood. The J gene is TRBJ1-4, the V gene TRBV4-3; 9 bases match TRBD1. This receptor was obtained from a man younger than 35 in good health. CDR3 loop: CASSQQSSGTGNEKLFF. CDR3 in DNA: TGCGCCAGCAGCCAACAATCTTCCGGGACAGGGAATGAAAAACTGTTTTTT.